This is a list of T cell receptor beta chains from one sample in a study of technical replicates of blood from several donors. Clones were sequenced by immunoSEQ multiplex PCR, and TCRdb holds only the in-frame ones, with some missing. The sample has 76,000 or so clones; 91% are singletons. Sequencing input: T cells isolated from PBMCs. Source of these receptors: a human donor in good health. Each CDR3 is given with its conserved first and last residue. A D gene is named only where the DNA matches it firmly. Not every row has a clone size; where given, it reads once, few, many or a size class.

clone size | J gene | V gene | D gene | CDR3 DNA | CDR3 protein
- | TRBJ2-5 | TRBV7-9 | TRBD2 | TGTGCCAGCAGCTTAGTGGGAGGGCCCTTCGCGGAGGAGACCCAGTACTTC | CASSLVGGPFAEETQYF
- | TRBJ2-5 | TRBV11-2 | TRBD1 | TGTGCCAGCAGCTCCCTCCGGGGACAGGAAAAGACCCAGTACTTC | CASSSLRGQEKTQYF
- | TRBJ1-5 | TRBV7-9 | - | TGTGCCAGCAGCGCAGGGAATAGCAATCAGCCCCAGCATTTT | CASSAGNSNQPQHF
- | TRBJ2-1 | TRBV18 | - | TGTGCCAGCTCACGGTTGGCAGGGGTACAATTTGAGCAGTTCTTC | CASSRLAGVQFEQFF
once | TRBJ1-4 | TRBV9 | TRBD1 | TGTGCCAGCAGCCGTGGGGACAGGGGGGCTAATGAAAAACTGTTTTTT | CASSRGDRGANEKLFF
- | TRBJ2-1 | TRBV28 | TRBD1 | TGTGCCAGCAGTGACCACCGAGGGACAGGGGAGTTCTTC | CASSDHRGTGEFF
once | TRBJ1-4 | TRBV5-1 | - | TGCGCCAGCAGCTTGGCAGACAGCGCCAAGAGAACTAATGAAAAACTGTTTTTT | CASSLADSAKRTNEKLFF
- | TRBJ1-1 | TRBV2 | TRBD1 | TGTGCCAGCAATGGAGACAGGGGTACTGAAGCTTTCTTT | CASNGDRGTEAFF
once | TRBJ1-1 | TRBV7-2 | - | TGTGCCAGCAGTAGAGGGTTGGGGAACACTGAAGCTTTCTTT | CASSRGLGNTEAFF
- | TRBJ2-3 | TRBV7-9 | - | TGTGCCAGCAGCTTCAGGCAGGGAGATACGCAGTATTTT | CASSFRQGDTQYF
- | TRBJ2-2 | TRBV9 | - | TGTGCCAGCAGCTGGGGACATAACACCGGGGAGCTGTTTTTT | CASSWGHNTGELFF
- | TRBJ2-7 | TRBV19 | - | TGTGCCAGTAGTCTCAAGCCCCACGAGCAGTACTTC | CASSLKPHEQYF
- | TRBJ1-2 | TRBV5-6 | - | TGTGCCAGCAGCTTGGTACTTCAGGTCCCACTGGGCTACACCTTC | CASSLVLQVPLGYTF
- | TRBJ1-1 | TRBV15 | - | TGTGCCACCAGCAGAGGAGTCTACACTGAAGCTTTCTTT | CATSRGVYTEAFF
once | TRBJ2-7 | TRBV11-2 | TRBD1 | TGTGCCAGCAGCTTATCGACAGGGAACGAGCAGTACTTC | CASSLSTGNEQYF
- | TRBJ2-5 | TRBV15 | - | TGTGCCACCTGCTCCGGGAGCACCGAGACCCAGTACTTC | CATCSGSTETQYF